This entry features one T cell receptor beta chain sequence. The germline V gene has CDR1 MDHEN and CDR2 SYDVKM. The length of the CDR3 is 13 residues. Trimming stripped 8 bases from V and 7 bases from J, with 14 bases between. The source of the sample is a study of cytotoxic CD8 clonotypes in ibrutinib-treated CLL. TCRdb's copy holds only in-frame clones and misses some; the assay was immunoSEQ multiplex PCR. The sample records 130,000 or so clones, approximately 80% being singletons. Specimen: PBMCs, collected after 12 months of ibrutinib treatment. The chain recombines TRBV28 with TRBJ1-4; D gene ambiguous. The TCR comes from a human donor with chronic lymphocytic leukemia. The CDR3 nucleotides read TGTGCCAGCGATGACTCAAATGGTGAAAAACTGTTTTTT. It specifies CASDDSNGEKLFF.